Listed below are T cell receptor beta chains from one sample, sequenced in a study of blood T cell repertoires in COVID-19. Sequencing was performed with immunoSEQ multiplex PCR; in TCRdb, only in-frame clones are kept and a portion is missing. The sample has over 120,000 clones; 75% to 80% are singletons. The sequencing sample was made of PBMCs or T cells enriched from blood (not recorded which). All receptors derive from a woman aged 50 to 60 who had recovered from COVID-19. CDR3s include the opening cysteine and the closing phenylalanine or tryptophan. The D gene is left open where the match is weak. Size is stated for part of the rows, as once, few or many counts, or as a class when the clone is expanded.

clone_size	v_call	j_call	d_call	cdr3_aa	cdr3_nt
NA	TRBV10-3	TRBJ1-3	TRBD1	CAIRQGLNTIYF	TGTGCCATCAGACAGGGGTTGAACACCATATATTTT
NA	TRBV27	TRBJ1-2	NA	CASSPRGGAYGYTF	TGTGCCAGCAGTCCCCGGGGAGGGGCCTATGGCTACACCTTC
NA	TRBV6-6	TRBJ2-3	TRBD1	CASSYSGQFATDTQYF	TGTGCCAGCAGTTACTCGGGACAGTTTGCCACAGATACGCAGTATTTT
few	TRBV2	TRBJ1-1	NA	CASFKGGINTEAFF	TGTGCCAGCTTCAAGGGAGGAATCAACACTGAAGCTTTCTTT
NA	TRBV30	TRBJ1-1	NA	CAFFRGEKGYTEAFF	TGTGCCTTTTTCCGTGGTGAAAAGGGGTACACTGAAGCTTTCTTT
NA	TRBV28	TRBJ1-1	NA	CASSTPDGGVPEAFF	TGTGCCAGCAGCACCCCCGACGGAGGAGTCCCTGAAGCTTTCTTT
NA	TRBV9	TRBJ1-1	NA	CASSVGLATRDTEAFF	TGTGCCAGCAGCGTGGGGTTGGCGACCAGGGACACTGAAGCTTTCTTT
NA	TRBV19	TRBJ1-4	NA	CASRGLGEKLFF	TGTGCCAGTAGGGGGCTCGGGGAAAAACTGTTTTTT
NA	TRBV3-1/TRBV3-2	TRBJ2-3	TRBD2	CASSGTSGDTDTQYF	TGTGCCAGCAGCGGGACTAGCGGGGACACAGATACGCAGTATTTT
once	TRBV27	TRBJ2-1	TRBD2	CASSPGLAGLTYNEQFF	TGTGCCAGCAGTCCCGGACTAGCGGGACTGACCTACAATGAGCAGTTCTTC
NA	TRBV5-1	TRBJ1-2	NA	CASSLDRYGYTF	TGCGCCAGCAGCTTGGATCGTTATGGCTACACCTTC
NA	TRBV7-9	TRBJ1-1	NA	CASSLPGRGENTEAFF	TGTGCCAGCAGCTTGCCAGGGAGGGGGGAGAACACTGAAGCTTTCTTT
NA	TRBV28	TRBJ1-6	TRBD1	CASSLLGTGLQDSPLHF	TGTGCCAGCAGTTTATTGGGGACAGGGTTACAGGATTCACCCCTCCACTTT
few	TRBV10-3	TRBJ1-2	NA	CAISLQRDIYTF	TGTGCCATCAGCCTGCAGAGAGACATCTACACCTTC
NA	TRBV27	TRBJ2-3	NA	CASRTGRIRTDTQYF	TGTGCCAGCAGGACAGGCCGTATTCGCACAGATACGCAGTATTTT
NA	TRBV12-3/TRBV12-4	TRBJ2-5	TRBD1	CATGTAETQYF	TGTGCCACCGGGACAGCAGAGACCCAGTACTTC
NA	TRBV9	TRBJ2-7	NA	CASSVGTTYEQYF	TGTGCCAGCAGCGTTGGCACTACCTACGAGCAGTACTTC
NA	TRBV12-3/TRBV12-4	TRBJ2-2	NA	CASSRRQAGELFF	TGTGCCAGCAGCCGTAGACAGGCCGGGGAGCTGTTTTTT
NA	TRBV6-4	TRBJ2-3	TRBD1	CASSGTGGTDTQYF	TGTGCCAGCAGCGGGACAGGGGGCACAGATACGCAGTATTTT
NA	TRBV30	TRBJ2-7	NA	CAWSVRSAVGYEQYF	TGTGCCTGGAGTGTACGTTCAGCGGTTGGCTACGAGCAGTACTTC
NA	TRBV7-9	TRBJ1-1	NA	CASSRRSEAFF	TGTGCCAGCAGCCGAAGGAGTGAAGCTTTCTTT
NA	TRBV27	TRBJ2-7	TRBD1	CASSLQQGAGEQYF	TGTGCCAGCAGTTTGCAACAGGGGGCGGGCGAGCAGTACTTC
NA	TRBV6-1	TRBJ1-2	NA	CASSDKRGGDYGYTF	TGTGCCAGCAGTGATAAGAGGGGGGGTGACTATGGCTACACCTTC
NA	TRBV6-5	TRBJ2-7	TRBD2	CASSYAASGSSYEQYF	TGTGCCAGCAGTTACGCGGCTAGCGGGAGCTCCTACGAGCAGTACTTC
NA	TRBV2	TRBJ1-5	NA	CASSGLKGRDQPQHF	TGTGCCAGCAGTGGACTCAAAGGGAGAGATCAGCCCCAGCATTTT
NA	TRBV10-2	TRBJ2-7	NA	CASSERSGLGYEQYF	TGCGCCAGCAGTGAGCGCAGCGGGTTAGGCTACGAGCAGTACTTC
NA	TRBV6-5	TRBJ2-3	TRBD1	CASRLQGAGADTQYF	TGTGCCAGCAGGTTACAGGGGGCGGGCGCAGATACGCAGTATTTT
NA	TRBV30	TRBJ2-2	TRBD1	CAWSVGRGRGGELFF	TGTGCCTGGAGTGTAGGCAGGGGGCGCGGCGGGGAGCTGTTTTTT
NA	TRBV2	TRBJ2-3	NA	CASPLSDTQYF	TGTGCCAGCCCCCTCTCAGATACGCAGTATTTT
NA	TRBV10-1	TRBJ2-1	NA	CASSEPSTHNEQFF	TGCGCCAGCAGTGAACCTAGCACCCACAATGAGCAGTTCTTC
NA	TRBV11-2	TRBJ1-1	TRBD1	CASSLGTGGLGSFF	TGTGCCAGCAGCTTAGGGACAGGCGGTTTGGGGTCTTTCTTT
NA	TRBV5-4	TRBJ2-2	TRBD2	CASSLAGTSGNTGELFF	TGTGCCAGCAGCTTGGCGGGGACTAGCGGTAACACCGGGGAGCTGTTTTTT
NA	TRBV10-3	TRBJ2-7	NA	CAISESTWGGSKEQYF	TGTGCCATCAGTGAGTCGACATGGGGTGGGAGTAAAGAGCAGTACTTC
NA	TRBV6-5	TRBJ1-2	TRBD1	CASSQGQEIDGYTF	TGTGCCAGCAGCCAGGGACAGGAGATAGACGGCTACACCTTC
NA	TRBV2	TRBJ1-1	NA	CASSVGWGDTEAFF	TGTGCCAGCAGTGTAGGTTGGGGGGACACTGAAGCTTTCTTT
NA	TRBV7-2	TRBJ1-1	NA	CASSWTELNTEAFF	TGTGCCAGCAGCTGGACAGAACTGAACACTGAAGCTTTCTTT
NA	TRBV4-1	TRBJ1-1	NA	CASSQEVSGIGAFF	TGCGCCAGCAGCCAAGAGGTCTCGGGGATTGGAGCTTTCTTT
NA	TRBV18	TRBJ1-4	NA	CASSPATSSTENEKLFF	TGTGCCAGCTCACCAGCCACCTCGTCGACGGAGAATGAAAAACTGTTTTTT
NA	TRBV5-1	TRBJ1-2	TRBD1	CASSSQGVGYTF	TGCGCCAGCAGCTCTCAGGGGGTCGGCTACACCTTC
NA	TRBV6-2/TRBV6-3	TRBJ1-2	TRBD1	CASSHQGTDYGYTF	TGTGCCAGCAGTCACCAAGGGACAGACTATGGCTACACCTTC
NA	TRBV6-5	TRBJ1-2	TRBD1	CASRQGTNYGYTF	TGTGCCAGCCGACAGGGAACTAACTATGGCTACACCTTC
NA	TRBV5-4	TRBJ1-4	TRBD1	CASSLTGGYEKLFF	TGTGCCAGCAGCTTGACAGGGGGCTATGAAAAACTGTTTTTT
NA	TRBV5-6	TRBJ2-3	TRBD2	CASSLRSTSARTDTQYF	TGTGCCAGCAGCTTGCGCTCGACTAGCGCCCGCACAGATACGCAGTATTTT